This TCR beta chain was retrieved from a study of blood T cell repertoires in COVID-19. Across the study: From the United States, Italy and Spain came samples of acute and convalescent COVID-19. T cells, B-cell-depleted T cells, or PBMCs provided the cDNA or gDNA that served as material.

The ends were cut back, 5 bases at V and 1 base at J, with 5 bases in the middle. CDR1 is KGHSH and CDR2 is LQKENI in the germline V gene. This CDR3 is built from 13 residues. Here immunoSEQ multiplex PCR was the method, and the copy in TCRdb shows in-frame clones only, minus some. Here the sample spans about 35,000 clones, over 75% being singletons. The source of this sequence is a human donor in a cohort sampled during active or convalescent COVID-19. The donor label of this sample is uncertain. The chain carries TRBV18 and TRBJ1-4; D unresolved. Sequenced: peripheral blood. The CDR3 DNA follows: TGTGCCAGCTCAGTCAGAACTAATGAAAAACTGTTTTTT. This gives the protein CASSVRTNEKLFF.